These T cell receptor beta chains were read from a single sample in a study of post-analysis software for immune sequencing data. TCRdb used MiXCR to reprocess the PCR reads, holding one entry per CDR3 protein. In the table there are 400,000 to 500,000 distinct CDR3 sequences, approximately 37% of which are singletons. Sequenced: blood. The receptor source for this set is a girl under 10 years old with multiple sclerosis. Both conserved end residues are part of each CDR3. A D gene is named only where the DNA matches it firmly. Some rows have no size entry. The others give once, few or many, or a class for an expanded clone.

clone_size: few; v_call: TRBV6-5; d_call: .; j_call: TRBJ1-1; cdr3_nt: TGTGCCAGCAGTTACGGGTCGAACACTGAAGCTTTCTTT; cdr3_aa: CASSYGSNTEAFF
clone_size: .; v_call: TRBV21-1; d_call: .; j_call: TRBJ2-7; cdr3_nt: TGTGCCAGCAGCAAGATAGGCACGGGACAGGGGGCTTTCGAGCAGTACTTC; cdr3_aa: CASSKIGTGQGAFEQYF
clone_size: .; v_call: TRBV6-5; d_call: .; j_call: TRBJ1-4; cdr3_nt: TGTGCCAGCAAGAGGCAGGGAGGAGGAACTAATGAAAAACTGTTTTTT; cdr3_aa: CASKRQGGGTNEKLFF
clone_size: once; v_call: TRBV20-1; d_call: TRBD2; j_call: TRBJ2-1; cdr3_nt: TGCAGTGCCGGACGGCGGGAGGGCCGGTCCTACAATGAGCAGTTCTTC; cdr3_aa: CSAGRREGRSYNEQFF
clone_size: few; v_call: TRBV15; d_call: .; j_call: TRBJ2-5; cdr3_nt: TGTGCCACCAGCAGACCCACGGGACAACAGACCCAGTACTTC; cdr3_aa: CATSRPTGQQTQYF
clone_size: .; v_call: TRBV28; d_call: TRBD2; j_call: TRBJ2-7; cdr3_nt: TGTGCCAGCCGAGGGACTAGCGTGCAATACGAGCAGTACTTC; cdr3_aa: CASRGTSVQYEQYF
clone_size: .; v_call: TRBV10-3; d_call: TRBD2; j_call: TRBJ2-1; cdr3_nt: TGTGCCATCAGTGAGACCGGACTAGCGGGAGGGCTGGATGAGCAGTTCTTC; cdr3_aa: CAISETGLAGGLDEQFF
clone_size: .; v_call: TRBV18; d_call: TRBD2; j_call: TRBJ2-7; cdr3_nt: TGTGCCAGCTCACCTCTCGGAGCGGGAGGCGCCTACGAGCAGTACTTC; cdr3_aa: CASSPLGAGGAYEQYF
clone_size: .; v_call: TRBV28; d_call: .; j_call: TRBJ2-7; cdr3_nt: TGTGCCAGCAGTTTTTTAGCCCCACCTTACGAACAGTACTTC; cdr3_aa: CASSFLAPPYEQYF
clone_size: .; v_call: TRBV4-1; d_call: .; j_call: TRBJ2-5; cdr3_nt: TGCGCCAGCAGCCAAGTTGGTAGCCGGTCGGAGACCCAGTACTTC; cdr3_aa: CASSQVGSRSETQYF
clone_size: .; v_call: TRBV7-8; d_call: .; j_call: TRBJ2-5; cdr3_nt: TGTGCCAGCAGCTTAGCGCGGCTGCTACAAGAGACCCAGTACTTC; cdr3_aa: CASSLARLLQETQYF